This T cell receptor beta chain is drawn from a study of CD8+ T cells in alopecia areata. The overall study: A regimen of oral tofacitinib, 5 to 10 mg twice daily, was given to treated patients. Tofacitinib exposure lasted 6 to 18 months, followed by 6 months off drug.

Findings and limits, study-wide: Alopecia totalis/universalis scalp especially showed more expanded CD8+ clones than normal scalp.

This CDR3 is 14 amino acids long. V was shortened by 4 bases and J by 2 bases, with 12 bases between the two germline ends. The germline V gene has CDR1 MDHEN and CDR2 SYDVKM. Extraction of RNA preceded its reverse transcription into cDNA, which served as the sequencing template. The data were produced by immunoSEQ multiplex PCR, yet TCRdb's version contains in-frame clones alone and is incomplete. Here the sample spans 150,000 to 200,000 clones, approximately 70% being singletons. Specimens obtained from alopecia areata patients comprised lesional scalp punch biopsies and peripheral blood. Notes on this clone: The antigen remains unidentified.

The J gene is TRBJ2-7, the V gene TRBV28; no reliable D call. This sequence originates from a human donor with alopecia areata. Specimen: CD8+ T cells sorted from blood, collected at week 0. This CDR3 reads CASSSLDGTYEQYF. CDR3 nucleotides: TGTGCCAGCAGTTCATTGGACGGTACCTACGAGCAGTACTTC.